Listed here are 31 T cell receptor beta chains from one sample, sequenced in a study of sequential checkpoint blockade in melanoma. Treatment meaning: randomized to nivolumab then ipilimumab (arm A) or the reverse (arm B). Produced via immunoSEQ multiplex PCR; TCRdb's table is partial and in-frame only. The profile shows about 12,000 clones, 26% of them singletons. The starting material was tumor tissue (inferred from file names), obtained from a patient given nivolumab and ipilimumab in sequence. These TCRs come from a human donor with melanoma.

The chain uses TRBV25-1 and TRBJ1-2, with unresolved D. The V gene lost 0 bases and the J gene lost 1 base, with 6 bases spanning the gap. CDR3 size: 14 residues. The germline gives CDR1 MGHDK, CDR2 SYGVNS. CDR3 protein: CASSEYKINYGYTF. The CDR3 nucleotides are TGTGCCAGCAGTGAATACAAGATTAACTATGGCTACACCTTC.

This clone has ten or more counts. The DNA of the CDR3 is TGTGCCAGCAGTTACATCGGGATGGGGTCCCTTGGCTACACCTTC. It specifies CASSYIGMGSLGYTF. This sequence joins TRBV6-8 and TRBJ1-2; the D is unclear. V gave up 2 bases and J gave up 7 bases, with 17 bases separating them. CDR1 is MNHGY and CDR2 is SAAAGT in the germline V gene. This CDR3 spans 15 amino acids.

This clone was seen ten or more times. The V and J genes are TRBV6-8 and TRBJ1-6; D not certain. V lost 6 bases and J lost 5, with 11 bases in between. The CDR3 spans 14 residues. Germline assignment: CDR1 MNHGY and CDR2 SAAAGT. CDR3 nucleotides: TGTGCCAGCAGAATATCACCAAATAATTCACCCCTCCACTTT. This encodes CASRISPNNSPLHF.

The rearrangement links TRBV15 to TRBJ1-5; the D is unclear. Trimming stripped 0 bases from V and 4 bases from J, with 10 bases between. CDR3 length equals 15 residues. In germline, CDR1 is LNHNV, CDR2 YYDKDF (reference sequence). The CDR3 coding sequence is TGTGCCACCAGCAGAGAAAGAGGGTCTAATCAGCCCCAGCATTTT. Residues: CATSRERGSNQPQHF.

This clone was found a few times. The V and J genes are TRBV11-3 and TRBJ2-3, with 7 nucleotides matching TRBD1. V dropped 5 bases and J dropped 1; count of bases not matched to a gene: 3. CDR1 and CDR2 from the germline V gene are SGHNT and YENEEA. The CDR3 covers 14 residues. The CDR3 spells CASSRDRRTDTQYF. CDR3 coding DNA: TGTGCCAGCAGCAGGGACAGACGCACAGATACGCAGTATTTT.

This clone was observed at least ten times. This chain links TRBV11-3 with TRBJ1-1; D may be TRBD1 (5 bases). This CDR3 is built from 16 residues. The germline gives CDR1 SGHNT, CDR2 YENEEA. V gave up 5 bases and J gave up 4 bases, with 20 bases separating them. CDR3 amino acids: CASSPEVAGWGTEAFF. The DNA for the CDR3 is TGTGCCAGCAGCCCGGAGGTGGCAGGGTGGGGCACTGAAGCTTTCTTT.

The rearrangement links TRBV18 to TRBJ2-7; TRBD2 aligns across 7 bases. This CDR3 has 14 residues. The germline CDR1 and CDR2 sequences are KGHSH and LQKENI. V lost 3 bases and J lost 5; bases outside the gene matches: 7. For the CDR3, the DNA is TGTGCCAGCTCACCGATCGGGGGGAAGGACGAGCAGTACGTC. Translation gives CASSPIGGKDEQYV.

V gene TRBV19 combines with J gene TRBJ2-1; D perhaps matches TRBD1 (5 bases). This CDR3 has 15 amino acids. V dropped 4 bases and J dropped 2 bases, with 12 bases sitting between them. In germline, CDR1 is LNHDA, CDR2 SQIVND (reference sequence). The CDR3 DNA reads TGTGCCAGTAGTACGACCCAGGGCACCTACAATGAGCAGTTCTTC. It encodes CASSTTQGTYNEQFF.

The chain employs TRBV18 and TRBJ2-3; 7 bases agree with TRBD1. The CDR3 sequence is 14 residues long. In germline, CDR1 is KGHSH, CDR2 LQKENI. J lost 3 bases, V lost 4 bases, and 4 bases had no gene match. The CDR3 sequence is CASSLSQGTDTQYF. Here the CDR3 DNA reads TGTGCCAGCTCACTTTCACAGGGGACAGATACGCAGTATTTT.

This clone was seen more than once but under ten times. The chain links TRBV9 to TRBJ2-1, with 9 bases lining up with TRBD1. Trimming cost V 5 bases and J 4 bases; bases outside gene matches: 7. The germline V gene encodes CDR1 SGDLS and CDR2 YYNGEE. This CDR3 spans 15 amino acids. CDR3 in amino acids: CASSGQGTVYNEQFF. The CDR3 region has the DNA TGTGCCAGCAGTGGACAGGGGACGGTATACAATGAGCAGTTCTTC.

Ten or more counts support this clone. This chain links TRBV28 with TRBJ1-1; 11 positions agree with TRBD1. The germline CDR1 and CDR2 sequences are MDHEN and SYDVKM. The CDR3 extends over 15 amino acids. The junction had 9 bases not matched to a gene; V was cut back by 7 bases and J by 5 bases. This chain's CDR3 is CASTYRTGGRTEAFF. The CDR3 nucleotides are TGTGCCAGCACCTACCGGACAGGGGGCAGGACTGAAGCTTTCTTT.

This clone was recorded a few times. The V and J genes are TRBV6-7 and TRBJ2-1, with D uncertain. TRBV6-7 is sorted into the ORF group, with uncertain function. This CDR3 region has 11 residues. Trimming removed 0 bases from V and 14 bases from J, with 8 bases in between. CDR3 residues: CASSYSRSKFF. DNA for the CDR3: TGTGCCAGCAGTTACTCAAGAAGCAAGTTCTTC.

The chain recombines TRBV5-1 with TRBJ1-6, with a possible D match to TRBD1 (5 bases). Germline CDR1 SGHRS, CDR2 YFSETQ. The CDR3 consists of 15 residues. V dropped 2 bases and J dropped 8 bases, with 14 bases sitting between them. The CDR3 DNA reads as TGCGCCAGCAGCTTCTTCGGCAGGGCTGATTCACCCCTCCACTTT. Translating it yields CASSFFGRADSPLHF.

This clone has just a few counts. The CDR3, as DNA: TGTGCCAGCAGTTCCATAGGAACACGGGGGGAGCTGTTTTTT. As protein: CASSSIGTRGELFF. The rearrangement joins TRBV6-8 to TRBJ2-2; D unresolved. Germline V gene sequence: CDR1 MNHGY, CDR2 SAAAGT. V lost 4 bases and J lost 8, with 14 bases in between. The CDR3 totals 14 residues.

The chain employs TRBV7-6 and TRBJ2-7, with a possible D match to TRBD2 (6 bases). Germline V gene sequence: CDR1 SGHVS, CDR2 FNYEAQ. The CDR3 is 15 residues long. The V and J ends lost 5 bases and 0 bases respectively, with 14 bases between them. The CDR3 is CASSPVAGSSYEQYF. CDR3 nucleotide sequence: TGTGCCAGCAGCCCTGTGGCGGGGAGCTCCTACGAGCAGTACTTC. Full variable domain (outside the CDR3, taken from reference TRBV7-6 and TRBJ2-7): GAGVSQSPRYKVTKRGQDVALRCDPISGHVSLYWYRQALGQGPEFLTYFNYEAQQDKSGLPNDRFSAERPEGSISTLTIQRTEQRDSAMYRCASSPVAGSSYEQYFGPGTRLTVT.

This clone has only a few counts. The chain links TRBV15 to TRBJ1-1; TRBD1 matches at 10 bases. Trimming took 0 bases from V and 11 from J; bases not matched to a gene: 6. CDR3 length: 14 residues. Per the germline V gene, CDR1 is LNHNV and CDR2 is YYDKDF (reference sequence). For the CDR3, the DNA is TGTGCCACCAGCAGAGAGTATGGACAGGGGGACGCTTTCTTT. Translated, it gives CATSREYGQGDAFF.

This clone is medium-sized (0.01 to 0.1%). Other DNA sequences in the sample encode the same CDR3. The chain has TRBV19 and TRBJ1-1, with D possibly TRBD1 on 5 matching bases. Germline CDR1 and CDR2: LNHDA and SQIVND (reference sequence). V was clipped by 4 bases and J by 1 base, with 7 bases between them. The CDR3 is made up of 13 amino acids. CDR3 protein: CASSRDGNTEAFF. CDR3 DNA: TGTGCCAGTAGTAGGGACGGGAACACTGAAGCTTTCTTT.

The chain combines TRBV6-8 with TRBJ2-3, with D perhaps given as TRBD1 or TRBD2 (5 bases each). The CDR3 is made up of 15 amino acids. Germline V gene sequence: CDR1 MNHGY, CDR2 SAAAGT. The ends were cut back, 10 bases at V and 1 base at J, with 18 bases in the middle. In nucleotides, the CDR3 is TGTGCCATCAGAGAGGGGATTATGGGCACAGATACGCAGTATTTT. It yields the protein CAIREGIMGTDTQYF.

In its sample, this clone is medium-sized (0.01 to 0.1%). This rearrangement joins TRBV14 to TRBJ2-5; 8 bases line up with TRBD1. J was trimmed by 1 base and V by 4 bases; bases with no gene match: 8. The germline CDR1 and CDR2 sequences are SGHDN and FVKESK. The CDR3 spans 16 residues. The CDR3 sequence is CASSPRRTGFQETQYF. CDR3 nucleotides: TGTGCCAGCAGCCCCCGCCGGACAGGGTTCCAAGAGACCCAGTACTTC.

A few counts support this clone. The V call is TRBV11-3, the J call TRBJ1-6; 8 positions match TRBD1. Unmatched junction bases numbered 5, after V lost 4 bases and J lost 9 bases. The CDR3 is 14 amino acids. Germline V gene data show CDR1 as SGHNT and CDR2 as YENEEA. CDR3 nucleotide sequence: TGTGCCAGCAGCTCGGGACAGGAGAGTTCACCCCTCCACTTT. It yields the protein CASSSGQESSPLHF.

J is TRBJ2-7 and V is TRBV14, with D hard to call. The V end lost 0 bases, the J end lost 6 bases, and 24 bases lay between the germline ends. Germline V CDR1 and CDR2: SGHDN, FVKESK. CDR3 size: 18 residues. CDR3 coding DNA: TGTGCCAGCAGCCAAGATATGTCCCAAGCCCCCCCCGGAAGCGAGCAGTACGTC. Residues: CASSQDMSQAPPGSEQYV.

The rearrangement joins TRBV19 to TRBJ2-5, with D possibly matching TRBD1 (5 bases). CDR3 length equals 13 residues. The germline V gene encodes CDR1 LNHDA and CDR2 SQIVND (reference sequence). Trimming took off 2 bases at V and 4 bases at J, with 8 bases between the two ends. CDR3 nucleotide sequence: TGTGCCAGTAGTATACTAGGGGCAGAGACCCAGTACTTC. It codes for CASSILGAETQYF. The full variable domain, in which reference TRBV19 and TRBJ2-5 provide the parts outside the CDR3, is DGGITQSPKYLFRKEGQNVTLSCEQNLNHDAMYWYRQDPGQGLRLIYYSQIVNDFQKGDIAEGYSVSREKKESFPLTVTSAQKNPTAFYLCASSILGAETQYFGPGTRLLVL.

This clone was seen a handful of times. The chain joins TRBV2 to TRBJ1-4; D unresolved. Germline V gene lookup returns CDR1 SNHLY and CDR2 FYNNEI. Trimming removed 4 bases at V and 8 bases at J, with 11 bases between. This CDR3 region has 13 residues. The CDR3 is CASSVVPGEKLFF. The CDR3 coding sequence is TGTGCCAGCAGTGTAGTACCCGGGGAAAAACTGTTTTTT.

The CDR3 bases are TGTGCCAGCAGCCCCCAAGGGGGTCAAGAGACCCAGTACTTC. Translating gives CASSPQGGQETQYF. This sequence joins TRBV11-3 and TRBJ2-5; D may be TRBD1 (6 bases). Germline loops: CDR1 SGHNT, CDR2 YENEEA. CDR3 length equals 14 residues. The V and J ends lost 5 bases and 2 bases respectively, with 12 bases between them. The full variable domain, in which reference TRBV11-3 and TRBJ2-5 provide the parts outside the CDR3, is EAGVVQSPRYKIIEKKQPVAFWCNPISGHNTLYWYLQNLGQGPELLIRYENEEAVDDSQLPKDRFSAERLKGVDSTLKIQPAELGDSAVYLCASSPQGGQETQYFGPGTRLLVL.

There are a few counts of this clone. CDR3 coding DNA: TGTGCCAGCAGCTTAGGACTAGCGGGGCGGGAGCAGTTCTTC. This sequence encodes CASSLGLAGREQFF. V and J are TRBV11-1 and TRBJ2-1, with 11 positions matching TRBD2. The CDR3 is 14 residues long. Looked up from germline, CDR1 is SGHAT and CDR2 is FQDESV (reference sequence). V lost 1 base and J lost 10; bases outside the gene matches: 3.

This clone was counted many times. This chain joins TRBV11-3 and TRBJ2-3; tentative D call: TRBD1 (5 bases). The CDR3 runs to 14 residues. Germline lookup yields CDR1 SGHNT and CDR2 YENEEA. Trimming cost V 5 bases and J 6 bases, with 15 bases left between them. CDR3 coding DNA: TGTGCCAGCAGCCTGGGGCCGTCGGGCGATACGCAGTATTTT. Residues: CASSLGPSGDTQYF.

Many counts were recorded for this clone. This rearrangement joins TRBV11-3 to TRBJ2-5; TRBD1 agrees at 9 bases. Germline CDR1 and CDR2: SGHNT and YENEEA. J was trimmed by 5 bases and V by 7 bases; bases with no gene match: 17. This CDR3 contains 17 residues. In DNA form, the CDR3 reads TGTGCCAGCAACCGACAGGGGGATCCCACCAGGGGGGAGACCCAGTACTTC. This translates into CASNRQGDPTRGETQYF.

The chain couples TRBV9 to TRBJ2-3; D not resolved. The germline CDR1 and CDR2 sequences are SGDLS and YYNGEE. Between the trimmed V and J ends, which lost 4 bases and 1 base, there was a span of 10 bases. This CDR3 is built from 14 residues. In nucleotides, the CDR3 is TGTGCCAGCAGCCCTCCGGCAGGCACAGATACGCAGTATTTT. Amino acids: CASSPPAGTDTQYF. The entire variable domain, with the rest obtained from reference TRBV9 and TRBJ2-3, is as follows: DSGVTQTPKHLITATGQRVTLRCSPRSGDLSVYWYQQSLDQGLQFLIQYYNGEERAKGNILERFSAQQFPDLHSELNLSSLELGDSALYFCASSPPAGTDTQYFGPGTRLTVL.

The genes are TRBV11-3 and TRBJ2-7, with D maybe TRBD2 (6 bases). The germline gives CDR1 SGHNT, CDR2 YENEEA. The CDR3 is 15 residues long. With 5 bases removed from V and 2 bases from J, the gap between germline ends came to 16 bases. The CDR3 loop reads CASSRGGGEPYEQYF. The CDR3 nucleotides read TGTGCCAGCAGCCGCGGAGGCGGGGAGCCCTACGAGCAGTACTTC.

This clone was seen ten or more times. The V and J genes are TRBV11-3 and TRBJ2-1, with TRBD1 matching over 7 bases. With V trimmed by 3 bases and J by 6 bases, 8 bases remained unmatched. In germline, CDR1 is SGHNT, CDR2 YENEEA. This CDR3 is built from 15 residues. This CDR3 is CASSFITTGANEQFF. In nucleotides, the CDR3 is TGTGCCAGCAGCTTTATCACCACAGGGGCCAATGAGCAGTTCTTC.

CDR3 residues: CASSLWGLAGATDTQYF. The CDR3 nucleotides are TGTGCCAGCAGTTTATGGGGACTAGCGGGGGCGACAGATACGCAGTATTTT. This chain joins TRBV28 and TRBJ2-3, with TRBD2 identical over 14 bases. The germline gives CDR1 MDHEN, CDR2 SYDVKM. The CDR3 has 17 amino acids. The V gene end was trimmed by 0 bases and the J gene end by 3 bases; junction bases not matched to a gene: 2.